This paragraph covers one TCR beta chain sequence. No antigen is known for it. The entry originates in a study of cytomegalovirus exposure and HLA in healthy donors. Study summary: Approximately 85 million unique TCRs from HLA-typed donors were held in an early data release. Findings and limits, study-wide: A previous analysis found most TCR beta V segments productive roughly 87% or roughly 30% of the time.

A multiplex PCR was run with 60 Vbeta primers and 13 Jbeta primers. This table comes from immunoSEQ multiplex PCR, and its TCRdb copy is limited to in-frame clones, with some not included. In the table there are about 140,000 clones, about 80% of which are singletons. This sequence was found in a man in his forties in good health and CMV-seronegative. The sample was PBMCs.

In DNA, the CDR3 is TGTGCCAGCAGTGCCTACACAGATACGCAGTATTTT. It encodes CASSAYTDTQYF. The chain couples TRBV28 to TRBJ2-3; D not resolved. This CDR3 contains 12 residues. Germline V gene sequence: CDR1 MDHEN, CDR2 SYDVKM. Trimming took off 5 bases at V and 2 bases at J, with 5 bases between the two ends.